This section outlines one T cell receptor beta chain sequence together with its context. The entry originates in a study of blood T cell repertoires in COVID-19. Clones were read by immunoSEQ multiplex PCR, and TCRdb kept only the in-frame ones, dropping some. The sample has 100,000 or so clones; about 86% are singletons. The CDR3 runs 13 residues. V lost 2 bases to trimming and J lost 2 bases, with 6 bases between them. The germline gives CDR1 MGHDK, CDR2 SYGVNS. This chain joins TRBV25-1 and TRBJ1-2; the D is unclear. The sample comprised peripheral blood. This receptor was identified in a man aged 55 to 70 with acute or convalescent COVID-19. For the CDR3, the DNA is TGTGCCAGCAGTGAAAACCGGAACTATGGCTACACCTTC. Protein: CASSENRNYGYTF.